The 21 T cell receptor beta chains reported below all come from one sample, sequenced in a study of blood T cell repertoires in COVID-19. The assay was immunoSEQ multiplex PCR, and TCRdb's table has in-frame clones only and misses some. In the table there are 300,000 to 350,000 clones, approximately 85% of which are singletons. Sequenced input: PBMCs or T cells enriched from blood (not recorded which). All receptors come from a man aged 30 to 39 who had recovered from COVID-19.

This clone came up once. The chain links TRBV5-8 to TRBJ2-1; the match to TRBD1 covers 8 bases. This CDR3 has 15 amino acids. V shed 4 bases and J 7 bases; nucleotides not matched to a gene: 10. Germline loops: CDR1 SGHTS, CDR2 YDEGEE. The DNA for the CDR3 is TGTGCCAGCAGCGCGCCCGGACAGGGAGAAAATGAGCAGTTCTTC. Translated: CASSAPGQGENEQFF.

The J gene is TRBJ1-2, the V gene TRBV6-5; the match to TRBD1 covers 10 bases. CDR1 MNHEY and CDR2 SVGAGI come from the germline V gene. J gave up 6 bases and V 10 bases, and 11 bases lay outside the gene matches. The CDR3 extends over 14 amino acids. The CDR3 spells CATNPGQGLDGYTF. CDR3 bases: TGTGCCACCAACCCGGGACAGGGGCTGGATGGCTACACCTTC.

The V call is TRBV27, the J call TRBJ1-6, with 9 bases matching TRBD1. V was clipped by 6 bases and J by 11 bases; unmatched bases: 11. The CDR3 has 15 residues. Germline assignment: CDR1 MNHEY and CDR2 SMNVEV (reference sequence). In DNA form, the CDR3 reads TGTGCCAGCAGCCCGGGACAGGGACAATACACACCCCTCCACTTT. Protein sequence: CASSPGQGQYTPLHF.

The J gene is TRBJ2-1, the V gene TRBV20-1; perhaps TRBD2 as D (5 bases). The ends were cut back, 3 bases at V and 3 bases at J, with 12 bases in the middle. The CDR3 is 14 residues long. Germline CDR1 reads DFQATT; CDR2 reads SNEGSKA (reference sequence). Here the CDR3 reads CSASPPRGYNEQFF. The CDR3 DNA follows: TGCAGTGCTAGTCCACCCCGGGGCTACAATGAGCAGTTCTTC.

The chain has TRBV14 and TRBJ2-5, with TRBD2 matching over 10 bases. The V gene end was trimmed by 4 bases and the J gene end by 3 bases; junction bases not matched to a gene: 5. This CDR3 region has 15 residues. The germline CDR1 and CDR2 sequences are SGHDN and FVKESK. In DNA form, the CDR3 reads TGTGCCAGCAGCCCAATAGCGGGGGGAGAAGAGACCCAGTACTTC. As protein: CASSPIAGGEETQYF.

V gene TRBV30 combines with J gene TRBJ2-2; 10 bases align to TRBD2. CDR1 is GTSNPN and CDR2 is SVGIG in the germline V gene (reference sequence). CDR3 length: 15 residues. After removal of 1 base from V and 7 bases from J, the junction contained 6 bases not matched to a gene. CDR3 nucleotides: TGTGCCTGGAGTGCCCAAGCTAGCGGGGGCGGGGAGCTGTTTTTT. This translates into CAWSAQASGGGELFF.

The chain links TRBV6-5 to TRBJ2-1; tentatively, D is TRBD2 (6 bases). The germline V and J ends were trimmed by 6 bases and 7 bases, with 16 bases remaining between them. In germline, CDR1 is MNHEY, CDR2 SVGAGI. The CDR3 is 14 amino acids. The CDR3 reads CASRTGGSANEQFF. The DNA for the CDR3 is TGTGCCAGCAGAACCGGGGGATCGGCGAATGAGCAGTTCTTC.

V and J are TRBV7-2 and TRBJ2-1; TRBD1 matches at 7 bases. Trimming removed 4 bases from V and 6 bases from J; junction bases left unmatched: 9. Germline CDR1 and CDR2: SGHTA and FQGNSA. There are 15 residues in the CDR3. CDR3 nucleotide sequence: TGTGCCAGCAGCTCTGGGACAGCCCAATCCAATGAGCAGTTCTTC. Translating gives CASSSGTAQSNEQFF.

This clone has a single count. V and J are TRBV9 and TRBJ2-1, with TRBD2 identical over 14 bases. V was pared by 3 bases and J by 4 bases, with 3 bases of the junction left unmatched. Germline CDR1 is SGDLS and CDR2 is YYNGEE. There are 16 residues in the CDR3. The CDR3 DNA reads as TGTGCCAGCAGCGCCGGACTAGCGGGGGGTTACAATGAGCAGTTCTTC. This gives the protein CASSAGLAGGYNEQFF. Complete variable domain (other parts from reference TRBV9 and TRBJ2-1): DSGVTQTPKHLITATGQRVTLRCSPRSGDLSVYWYQQSLDQGLQFLIQYYNGEERAKGNILERFSAQQFPDLHSELNLSSLELGDSALYFCASSAGLAGGYNEQFFGPGTRLTVL.

This clone was detected a few times. The rearrangement links TRBV6-5 to TRBJ2-3; no clear D. The CDR3 is 15 residues long. Germline values: CDR1 MNHEY, CDR2 SVGAGI. V was trimmed by 0 bases and J by 4 bases, leaving 11 bases between them. DNA of the CDR3: TGTGCCAGCAGTTACTCGCGGCAGCGCGCAGATACGCAGTATTTT. It yields the protein CASSYSRQRADTQYF.

This clone was observed once. This chain uses TRBV4-2 with TRBJ2-3; 8 bases are a match to TRBD2. Germline CDR1 LGHNA, CDR2 YNFKEQ. V lost 0 bases to trimming and J lost 0 bases; unmatched junction nucleotides: 2. This CDR3 is built from 16 residues. The CDR3 nucleotides are TGTGCCAGCAGCCAAGAAACTAGCGGAAGCACAGATACGCAGTATTTT. It encodes CASSQETSGSTDTQYF.

This chain links TRBV3-1 (or the pseudogene TRBV3-2) with TRBJ2-1, with 8 bases lining up with TRBD2. The CDR3 is made up of 14 amino acids. Germline assignment: CDR1 LGHDT and CDR2 YNNKEL (reference sequence). Trimming took 5 bases from V and 7 from J; bases not matched to a gene: 7. In DNA form, the CDR3 reads TGTGCCAGCAGCTTAGCGGGGAGTGAAAATGAGCAGTTCTTC. As protein: CASSLAGSENEQFF.

V and J are TRBV18 and TRBJ1-1; possibly TRBD1 for D (5 bases). From germline, CDR1 is KGHSH and CDR2 LQKENI. The V gene lost 2 bases and the J gene lost 8 bases, with 12 bases spanning the gap. This CDR3 contains 13 residues. CDR3 residues: CASSPAGETEAFF. CDR3 in DNA: TGTGCCAGCTCACCAGCGGGGGAGACCGAAGCTTTCTTT.

This clone came up a few times. The chain uses TRBV6-5 and TRBJ1-1, with D perhaps TRBD1 (6 bases). CDR1 and CDR2 from the germline V gene are MNHEY and SVGAGI. This CDR3 is 13 amino acids long. V lost 8 bases, J lost 6 bases, and 16 bases lay in between. The CDR3 region has the DNA TGTGCCAGCGAGTTACGTAGGGGGTCTGAAGCTTTCTTT. Translating gives CASELRRGSEAFF.

This clone was seen just once. The chain links TRBV21-1 to TRBJ1-1. TRBV21-1 is deemed a pseudogene. There are 10 residues in the CDR3. The chain's CDR3 is CAGGRIEAFF. CDR3 DNA: TGTGCCGGAGGGAGGATTGAAGCTTTCTTT.

There are a few counts of this clone. The rearrangement joins TRBV29-1 to TRBJ2-1; 9 bases match TRBD1. The CDR3 totals 13 residues. Trimming at V came to 6 bases and at J to 7 bases, leaving 7 bases not matched to a gene. Germline values: CDR1 SQVTM, CDR2 ANQGSEA. The DNA for the CDR3 is TGCAGCGTCAGGGACAGGGTCTGGAATGAGCAGTTCTTC. Encoded protein: CSVRDRVWNEQFF.

The J gene is TRBJ1-2, the V gene TRBV12-3 or TRBV12-4; D is perhaps TRBD1 (5 bases). The V end was cut by 4 bases, the J end by 8 bases, with 14 bases between. CDR3 length equals 13 residues. In DNA, the CDR3 is TGTGCCAGCAGTTCCTATGGGGCGCGGGGCTACACCTTC. Translating gives CASSSYGARGYTF.

V gene TRBV9 combines with J gene TRBJ2-7; 12 nucleotides align to TRBD1. The V gene end was trimmed by 0 bases and the J gene end by 6 bases; junction bases not matched to a gene: 10. Germline V gene lookup returns CDR1 SGDLS and CDR2 YYNGEE. This CDR3 comprises 17 residues. CDR3 sequence (DNA): TGTGCCAGCAGCGTAGGAGTTTGGGACAGGGGGCATGTCGAGCAGTACTTC. Translating gives CASSVGVWDRGHVEQYF.

A few counts support this clone. DNA for the CDR3: TGTGCCAGCTCAACCACAGGGACGAACACTGAAGCTTTCTTT. It translates to CASSTTGTNTEAFF. The chain couples TRBV18 to TRBJ1-1, with D possibly matching TRBD1 (6 bases). V was cut by 5 bases and J by 1 base, with 11 bases left in between. CDR1 and CDR2 (germline): KGHSH, LQKENI. The CDR3 covers 14 residues. Full variable domain (remainder filled in from reference TRBV18 and TRBJ1-1): NAGVMQNPRHLVRRRGQEARLRCSPMKGHSHVYWYRQLPEEGLKFMVYLQKENIIDESGMPKERFSAEFPKEGPSILRIQQVVRGDSAAYFCASSTTGTNTEAFFGQGTRLTVV.

The chain links TRBV2 to TRBJ2-7; 7 bases match TRBD2. The V gene end was trimmed by 7 bases and the J gene end by 1 base; junction bases not matched to a gene: 10. Germline-derived CDR1 and CDR2 are SNHLY and FYNNEI. The CDR3 runs to 15 residues. This chain's CDR3 is CASMGGAVISYEQYF. The DNA for the CDR3 is TGTGCCAGCATGGGAGGGGCAGTTATTTCCTACGAGCAGTACTTC.

This clone showed up just a few times. The rearrangement uses TRBV27 and TRBJ2-2, with TRBD1 matching 9 bases. The CDR3 has 15 residues. V gave up 8 bases and J gave up 5 bases; unmatched junction bases: 9. Germline values: CDR1 MNHEY, CDR2 SMNVEV (reference sequence). CDR3 residues: CASLSRDRVTGELFF. CDR3 coding DNA: TGTGCCAGCCTGAGCCGGGACAGGGTGACCGGGGAGCTGTTTTTT.